The clone carrying this T cell receptor (beta chain) was observed many times. iRepertoire HTBI primers and Arm-PCR of CDR3 regions built TCR beta libraries. Using its own MiXCR run on the multiplex PCR reads, TCRdb lists one record per CDR3 protein. The sample consists of 530,000 or so distinct CDR3 sequences, about 16% of them appearing once. This CDR3 is built from 11 residues. Between the trimmed V and J ends, which lost 6 bases and 2 bases, there was a span of 5 bases. The germline V gene has CDR1 SNHLY and CDR2 FYNNEI. The data derive from a study of regulatory T cells in long-lasting Graves disease. Time point: newly diagnosed GD, antithyroid drugs for less than 3 months. The authors made the TCR library using RNA they extracted from PBMCs. The same data also went into a second study, on T cells in Graves' hyperthyroidism and ophthalmopathy.

The material sequenced was peripheral blood mononuclear cells (PBMCs), taken at new diagnosis, from a patient treated with antithyroid drugs. The TCR was taken from a man aged 18 to 35 with Graves disease. V gene TRBV2 combines with J gene TRBJ2-7, with no clear D. CDR3 coding DNA: TGTGCCAGCAGCGTGACCTACGAGCAGTACTTC. As protein: CASSVTYEQYF. The complete variable domain, with remaining parts taken from reference TRBV2 and TRBJ2-7, reads EPEVTQTPSHQVTQMGQEVILRCVPISNHLYFYWYRQILGQKVEFLVSFYNNEISEKSEIFDDQFSVERPDGSNFTLKIRSTKLEDSAMYFCASSVTYEQYFGPGTRLTVT.